The present T cell receptor (beta chain) was sequenced within a study of shared clonotypes between healthy human individuals. Study-level information: The people who gave samples were a couple of women and three men aged 18 to 49.

As to this clone: The antigen is undetermined.

Study-wide findings and caveats: Several donors shared 5% to 5.5% of their naive CD4 clonotypes.

This table comes from immunoSEQ multiplex PCR, and its TCRdb copy is limited to in-frame clones, with some not included. This sample has 950,000 to 1,100,000 clones, with about 80% found just once. Sequencing used memory CD4+ T cells from PBMCs. Documented subset: CD45RA-negative fraction. The sequence was obtained from a man aged 18 to 30 in good health. Some clones in this sample may be carry-over from other donors' samples.

CDR3 region: CASSKGDRPPMTEQYF. For the CDR3, the DNA is TGTGCCAGCAGCAAAGGAGATCGGCCGCCGATGACCGAGCAGTACTTC. J is TRBJ2-7 and V is TRBV21-1. TRBV21-1 is marked as a pseudogene. The CDR3 length is 16 residues.